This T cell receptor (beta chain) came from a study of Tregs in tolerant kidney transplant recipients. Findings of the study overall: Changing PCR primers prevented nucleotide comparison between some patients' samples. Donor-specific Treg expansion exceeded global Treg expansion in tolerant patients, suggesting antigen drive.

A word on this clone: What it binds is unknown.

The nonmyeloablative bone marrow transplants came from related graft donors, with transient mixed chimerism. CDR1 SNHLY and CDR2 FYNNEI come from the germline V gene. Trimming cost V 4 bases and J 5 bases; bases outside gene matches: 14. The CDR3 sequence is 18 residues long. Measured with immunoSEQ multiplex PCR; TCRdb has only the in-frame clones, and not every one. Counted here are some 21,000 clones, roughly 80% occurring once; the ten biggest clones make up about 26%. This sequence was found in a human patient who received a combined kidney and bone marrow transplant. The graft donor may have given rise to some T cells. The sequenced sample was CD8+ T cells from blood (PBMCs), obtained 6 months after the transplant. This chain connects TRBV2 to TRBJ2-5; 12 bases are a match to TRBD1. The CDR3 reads CASSGSGQGALQWETQYF. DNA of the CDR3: TGTGCCAGCAGTGGGTCGGGACAGGGGGCGCTACAGTGGGAGACCCAGTACTTC.